The clone carrying this T cell receptor (beta chain) was observed a single time. Its antigen is still unknown. This entry comes from a study of OX40 agonist ivuxolimab in advanced cancers. Points from the study as a whole: Among some nonresponders, normalized T-cell clonal expansion was also low.

Assay used: immunoSEQ multiplex PCR; TCRdb lists only in-frame clones, some missing. This table has 100,000 or so clones, about 96% appearing once. Germline V lookup: CDR1 KGHSH, CDR2 LQKENI. V was pared by 3 bases and J by 1 base, with 6 bases between. This CDR3 is built from 13 residues. Sequenced here: CD4+ or CD8+ T cells sorted from blood, sampled in a trial of the OX40 agonist ivuxolimab. The receptor was derived from an adult with an advanced solid tumor such as melanoma, head and neck, liver or kidney cancer. This chain joins TRBV18 and TRBJ1-1; D gene ambiguous. The CDR3, as DNA: TGTGCCAGCTCACCGGTCGAGAACACTGAAGCTTTCTTT. As protein: CASSPVENTEAFF.